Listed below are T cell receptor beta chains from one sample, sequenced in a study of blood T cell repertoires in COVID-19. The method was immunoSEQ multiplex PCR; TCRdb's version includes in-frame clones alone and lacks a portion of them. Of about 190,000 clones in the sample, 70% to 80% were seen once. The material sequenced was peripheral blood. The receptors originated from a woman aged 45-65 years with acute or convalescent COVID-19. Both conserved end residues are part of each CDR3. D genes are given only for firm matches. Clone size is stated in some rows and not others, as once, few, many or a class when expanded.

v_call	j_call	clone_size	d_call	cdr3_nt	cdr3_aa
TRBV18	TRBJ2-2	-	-	TGTGCCAGCTCACCACGGTTTTCAGGGGTCAGCGGAACCGGGGAGCTGTTTTTT	CASSPRFSGVSGTGELFF
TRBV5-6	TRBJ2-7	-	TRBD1	TGTGCCAGCAGGCGCGGTGTGACAGGGCGATCCTACGAGCAGTACTTC	CASRRGVTGRSYEQYF
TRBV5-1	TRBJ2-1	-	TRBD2	TGCGCCAGCGCCTTGACTAGCGGCTCCTACAATGAGCAGTTCTTC	CASALTSGSYNEQFF
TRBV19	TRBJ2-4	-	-	TGTGCCAGTAGTATACAGGGAAACATTCAGTACTTC	CASSIQGNIQYF
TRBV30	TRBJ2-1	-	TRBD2	TGTGCCTGGAGTCTAGCGGTAGGTGAGCAGTTCTTC	CAWSLAVGEQFF
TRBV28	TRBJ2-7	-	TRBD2	TGTGCCAGCAGCCCACCCGGGACTAGCAAAAGCGAGCAGTACTTC	CASSPPGTSKSEQYF
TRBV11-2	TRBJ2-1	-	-	TGTGCCACAACTCGCCTACGCAATGAGCAGTTCTTC	CATTRLRNEQFF
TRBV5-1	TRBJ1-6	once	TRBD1	TGCGCCAGCAGCCCGACAGGGAAGGACATCTCACCCCTCCACTTT	CASSPTGKDISPLHF
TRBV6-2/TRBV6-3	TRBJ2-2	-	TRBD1	TGTGCCAGCAACCCGACAGGGTTGACCGAGGAGCTGTTTTTT	CASNPTGLTEELFF
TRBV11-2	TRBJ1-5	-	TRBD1	TGTGCCAGCAGCTCAACGACAGGGGGCAATCAGCCCCAGCATTTT	CASSSTTGGNQPQHF
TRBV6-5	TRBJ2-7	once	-	TGTGCCAGCACCCTAAACCAGGGCGGCGAGCAGTACTTC	CASTLNQGGEQYF
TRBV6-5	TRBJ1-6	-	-	TGTGCCAGCAGCGGGGGGGCGGCTAATTCACCCCTCCACTTT	CASSGGAANSPLHF
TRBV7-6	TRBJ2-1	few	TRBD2	TGTGCCAGCAGCTCGGGGGGTAGAATTTACAATGAGCAGTTCTTC	CASSSGGRIYNEQFF
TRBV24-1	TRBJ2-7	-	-	TGTGCCACCAGTGATCCGGCAGGGCCTCAAAACGAGCAGTACTTC	CATSDPAGPQNEQYF
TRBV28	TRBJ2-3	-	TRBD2	TGTGCCAGCAGTTCCCTACTAGCGGAGAGCACAGATACGCAGTATTTT	CASSSLLAESTDTQYF
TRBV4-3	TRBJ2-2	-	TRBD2	TGCGCCAGCAGCCAAACCCTATGGACTAGCGGGATTGCGAACACCGGGGAGCTGTTTTTT	CASSQTLWTSGIANTGELFF
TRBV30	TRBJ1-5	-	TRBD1	TGTGCCTGGAGTCCACGGGGACAGGGGTATCAGCCCCAGCATTTT	CAWSPRGQGYQPQHF
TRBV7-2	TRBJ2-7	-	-	TGTGCCAGCAGCTTTCACCCAGGGGGGACCTACGAGCAGTACTTC	CASSFHPGGTYEQYF
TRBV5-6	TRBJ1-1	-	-	TGTGCCAGCAGCTCCCCGGGTGCCACTGAAGCTTTCTTT	CASSSPGATEAFF
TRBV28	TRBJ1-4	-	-	TGTGCCAGCAGTTTAGGAAGGGGCGCGACTAATGAAAAACTGTTTTTT	CASSLGRGATNEKLFF
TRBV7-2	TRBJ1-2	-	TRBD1	TGTGCCAGCAGCATAAGGACAGGGGATAATAATGGCTACACCTTC	CASSIRTGDNNGYTF
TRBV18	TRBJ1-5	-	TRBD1	TGTGCCAGCTCACGGCTACAGGGGGCCGATCAGCCCCAGCATTTT	CASSRLQGADQPQHF
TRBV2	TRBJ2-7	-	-	TGTGCCAGCACCTACAGTAGCTACGAGCAGTACTTC	CASTYSSYEQYF
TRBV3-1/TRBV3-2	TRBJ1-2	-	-	TGTGCCAGCAGCCAAGAAGGTCCCGGGAGGGGCTACACCTTC	CASSQEGPGRGYTF
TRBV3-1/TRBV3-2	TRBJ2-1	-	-	TGTGCCAGCAGCCGTGCGGACTCGAACTACAATGAGCAGTTCTTC	CASSRADSNYNEQFF
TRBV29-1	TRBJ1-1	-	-	TGCAGCGTTGAAACCGGGGGCACTGAAGCTTTCTTT	CSVETGGTEAFF
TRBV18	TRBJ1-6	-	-	TGTGCCAGCTCGCAACGGGAACGGGATTCACCCCTCCACTTT	CASSQRERDSPLHF
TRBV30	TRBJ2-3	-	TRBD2	TGTGCCTGGAGGAGCCCGGGAGGGCCACGGGATACGCAGTATTTT	CAWRSPGGPRDTQYF
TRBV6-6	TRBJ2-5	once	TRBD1	TGTGCCAGCAGTTACGCCGGCAGGGGGCCAGAGACCCAGTACTTC	CASSYAGRGPETQYF
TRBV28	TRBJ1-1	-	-	TGTGCCAGCAGTGAACTACCCAGGGGAACTGAAGCTTTCTTT	CASSELPRGTEAFF
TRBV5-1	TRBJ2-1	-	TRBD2	TGCGCCAGCAGCTGGGGGACTAGCGGGGGGCTACGAAATGAGCAGTTCTTC	CASSWGTSGGLRNEQFF
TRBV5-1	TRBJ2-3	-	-	TGCGCCACCGGGACATTAGGGTCCTCGACAGATACGCAGTATTTT	CATGTLGSSTDTQYF
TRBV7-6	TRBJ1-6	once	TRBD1	TGTGCCAGCAGCCTTAGACAGGGCCTTAATTCACCCCTCCACTTT	CASSLRQGLNSPLHF
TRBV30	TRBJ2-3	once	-	TGTGCCTGGAGAGAGGGTTCAGATACGCAGTATTTT	CAWREGSDTQYF
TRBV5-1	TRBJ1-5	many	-	TGCGCCAGCAGCCAGCTGGGCGGGCAGCCCCAGCATTTT	CASSQLGGQPQHF
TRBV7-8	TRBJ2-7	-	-	TGTGCCAGCAGCGAGTCGACTCCTTACTACGAGCAGTACTTC	CASSESTPYYEQYF
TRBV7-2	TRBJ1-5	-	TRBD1	TGTGCCAGCAGCTTAGGGGGACAGGGGACCCAGCATTTT	CASSLGGQGTQHF
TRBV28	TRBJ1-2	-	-	TGTGCCAGCAATCCAGGGTTCGCCTATGGCTACACCTTC	CASNPGFAYGYTF
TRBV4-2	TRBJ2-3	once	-	TGTGCCAGCAGCTCTGGGGCGGCCACAGATACGCAGTATTTT	CASSSGAATDTQYF
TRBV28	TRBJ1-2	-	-	TGTGCCAGCAGTTTCGGGGGGGACTATGACTACACCTTC	CASSFGGDYDYTF
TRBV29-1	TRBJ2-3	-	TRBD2	TGCGGTGCCGGGACTAGCGGGAGGGGCCCAGATACGCAGTATTTT	CGAGTSGRGPDTQYF
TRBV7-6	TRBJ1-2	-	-	TGTGCCAGCAGCTTAGAGGAGGGGATTGACTATGGCTACACCTTC	CASSLEEGIDYGYTF
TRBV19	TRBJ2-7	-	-	TGTGCCAGTAGTCTTGCGTCAGGACAGCTCTACGAGCAGTACTTC	CASSLASGQLYEQYF
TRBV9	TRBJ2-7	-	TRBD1	TGTGCCAGCAGCACTCAAGCCGGGACAGCCTTAGAGGAGCAGTACTTC	CASSTQAGTALEEQYF
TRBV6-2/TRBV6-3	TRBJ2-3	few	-	TGTGCCAGCAGTTACTCGATTAGCATGGCAGATACGCAGTATTTT	CASSYSISMADTQYF
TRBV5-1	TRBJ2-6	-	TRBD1	TGCGCCAGCAGCTTAACAGGGGGCTCTGGGGCCAACGTCCTGACTTTC	CASSLTGGSGANVLTF
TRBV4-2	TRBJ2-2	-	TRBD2	TGTGCCAGCAGCCTAGTACTAGCGGGGGGAACGGCCGGGGAGCTGTTTTTT	CASSLVLAGGTAGELFF
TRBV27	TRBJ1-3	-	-	TGTGCCAGCAGTAAGCTATCCTCTGGAAACACCATATATTTT	CASSKLSSGNTIYF
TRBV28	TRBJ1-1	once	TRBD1	TGTGCCAGCAGTTTCTCTTCCCGGACAGGAAAAGATGAAGCTTTCTTT	CASSFSSRTGKDEAFF
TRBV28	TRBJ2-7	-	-	TGTGCCAGCAGTTTTGCGGGGGCCAGAGGCGAGCAGTACTTC	CASSFAGARGEQYF